Listed below are T cell receptor beta chains from one sample, sequenced in a study of PD-1 blockade in classical Hodgkin lymphoma. Some clones are missing from TCRdb's copy, which holds only in-frame ones; the method was immunoSEQ multiplex PCR. The sample holds some 27,000 clones, 91% seen once. Material: peripheral blood mononuclear cells (PBMCs). Receptor source: a human donor with classical Hodgkin lymphoma. Both conserved end residues are part of each CDR3. Each record gives: clone size, V gene, D gene, J gene, CDR3 protein, CDR3 DNA. The D gene is left open where the match is weak. Size is omitted from some rows. Given values are once, few, many or a class for expanded clones.

abundance: .; v_gene: TRBV27; d_gene: .; j_gene: TRBJ2-7; CDR3aa: CASSLGQLYEQYF; CDR3nt: TGTGCCAGCAGCCTCGGTCAGCTCTACGAGCAGTACTTC
abundance: .; v_gene: TRBV9; d_gene: .; j_gene: TRBJ2-2; CDR3aa: CASSPGSRNTGELFF; CDR3nt: TGTGCCAGCAGCCCGGGATCTCGAAACACCGGGGAGCTGTTTTTT
abundance: .; v_gene: TRBV7-2; d_gene: .; j_gene: TRBJ2-1; CDR3aa: CASTQANEQFF; CDR3nt: TGTGCCAGCACCCAAGCAAATGAGCAGTTCTTC
abundance: once; v_gene: TRBV5-5; d_gene: .; j_gene: TRBJ2-2; CDR3aa: CASSPSPGRTGELFF; CDR3nt: TGTGCCAGCAGCCCATCACCAGGGAGGACCGGGGAGCTGTTTTTT
abundance: .; v_gene: TRBV2; d_gene: .; j_gene: TRBJ1-2; CDR3aa: CASRSGRTSSDYGYTF; CDR3nt: TGTGCCAGCAGGAGCGGCAGGACCTCATCCGACTATGGCTACACCTTC
abundance: .; v_gene: TRBV5-1; d_gene: .; j_gene: TRBJ2-2; CDR3aa: CASSWMGSTNTGELFF; CDR3nt: TGCGCCAGCAGCTGGATGGGGAGCACGAACACCGGGGAGCTGTTTTTT
abundance: once; v_gene: TRBV15; d_gene: .; j_gene: TRBJ1-1; CDR3aa: CATSRALGTNSYTEAFF; CDR3nt: TGTGCCACCAGCAGAGCCCTCGGGACAAACTCTTACACTGAAGCTTTCTTT
abundance: .; v_gene: TRBV6-5; d_gene: .; j_gene: TRBJ1-1; CDR3aa: CASSYSKMAFF; CDR3nt: TGTGCCAGCAGTTACTCGAAGATGGCTTTCTTT
abundance: .; v_gene: TRBV11-1; d_gene: .; j_gene: TRBJ1-2; CDR3aa: CASSPGPRSYTF; CDR3nt: TGTGCCAGCAGCCCAGGCCCCCGGAGCTACACCTTC
abundance: .; v_gene: TRBV18; d_gene: .; j_gene: TRBJ1-1; CDR3aa: CASSQTTVNTEAFF; CDR3nt: TGTGCCAGCTCACAAACGACCGTGAACACTGAAGCTTTCTTT
abundance: once; v_gene: TRBV10-3; d_gene: TRBD2; j_gene: TRBJ2-3; CDR3aa: CAIKAEQGRLAGELDTQYF; CDR3nt: TGTGCCATCAAGGCTGAACAGGGACGGCTAGCGGGAGAGCTAGATACGCAGTATTTT
abundance: .; v_gene: TRBV7-2; d_gene: .; j_gene: TRBJ2-5; CDR3aa: CASSRQVAETQYF; CDR3nt: TGTGCCAGCAGCCGACAGGTTGCAGAGACCCAGTACTTC
abundance: .; v_gene: TRBV28; d_gene: .; j_gene: TRBJ1-2; CDR3aa: CASNRLVRDGYTF; CDR3nt: TGTGCCAGCAATAGGTTGGTTAGGGATGGCTACACCTTC
abundance: .; v_gene: TRBV1; d_gene: .; j_gene: TRBJ2-3; CDR3aa: CTSSHLTSGEPSSTDTQYF; CDR3nt: TGCACCAGCAGCCATCTGACTAGCGGGGAACCCTCTAGCACAGATACGCAGTATTTT
abundance: .; v_gene: TRBV4-1; d_gene: .; j_gene: TRBJ1-2; CDR3aa: CASSQVSPRASGYTF; CDR3nt: TGCGCCAGCAGCCAAGTAAGTCCCCGGGCGTCAGGCTACACCTTC
abundance: .; v_gene: TRBV6-4; d_gene: .; j_gene: TRBJ1-1; CDR3aa: CASSNREGTEAFF; CDR3nt: TGTGCCAGCAGCAACAGGGAGGGCACTGAAGCTTTCTTT
abundance: .; v_gene: TRBV27; d_gene: TRBD2; j_gene: TRBJ2-1; CDR3aa: CATRAGTAYNEQFF; CDR3nt: TGTGCCACCCGAGCGGGAACGGCCTACAATGAGCAGTTCTTC
abundance: .; v_gene: TRBV6-6; d_gene: .; j_gene: TRBJ2-3; CDR3aa: CASSPGTSTDTQYF; CDR3nt: TGTGCCAGCAGCCCTGGCACGAGCACAGATACGCAGTATTTT
abundance: .; v_gene: TRBV5-1; d_gene: TRBD2; j_gene: TRBJ2-7; CDR3aa: CASSFIGLAGNEQYF; CDR3nt: TGCGCCAGCAGTTTCATCGGACTAGCGGGCAACGAGCAGTACTTC
abundance: .; v_gene: TRBV5-1; d_gene: .; j_gene: TRBJ1-2; CDR3aa: CASSLSGDSYGYTF; CDR3nt: TGCGCCAGCAGCTTGTCGGGGGACTCCTATGGCTACACCTTC
abundance: few; v_gene: TRBV9; d_gene: .; j_gene: TRBJ1-1; CDR3aa: CASSVAGLVTEAFF; CDR3nt: TGTGCCAGCAGCGTAGCGGGACTGGTTACTGAAGCTTTCTTT
abundance: once; v_gene: TRBV7-9; d_gene: TRBD2; j_gene: TRBJ2-3; CDR3aa: CASTPGTSPSTDTQYF; CDR3nt: TGTGCCAGCACCCCAGGGACTAGTCCTAGCACAGATACGCAGTATTTT
abundance: .; v_gene: TRBV6-1; d_gene: .; j_gene: TRBJ2-7; CDR3aa: CASSLDSIYEQYF; CDR3nt: TGTGCCAGCAGTTTAGACAGTATTTACGAGCAGTACTTC
abundance: .; v_gene: TRBV5-4; d_gene: .; j_gene: TRBJ1-2; CDR3aa: CASSLFGEGYGYTF; CDR3nt: TGTGCCAGCAGCTTGTTTGGGGAAGGGTATGGCTACACCTTC